The clone carrying this TCR beta chain was seen only a few times. Its antigen is unknown. Every single patient, without exception, relapsed after autologous stem cell transplantation, and brentuximab vedotin exposure varied. Investigators isolated CD4+ T cells from thawed PBMCs through magnetic negative selection. The best responses consisted of complete response, partial response or progressive disease. TCRdb's table, derived via immunoSEQ multiplex PCR, lists solely in-frame clones and lacks some. Seen here are tens of thousands of clones, about nine tenths observed once, and the top ten hold roughly 0.23%. This record comes from a study of PD-1 blockade in classical Hodgkin lymphoma. Looking at the study overall: Patients were dosed intravenously with nivolumab at 3 mg/kg every 2 weeks.

V gave up 10 bases and J gave up 3 bases, with 12 bases separating them. This CDR3 is built from 13 residues. Germline CDR1 is LNHDA and CDR2 is SQIVND (reference sequence). Study conclusions and caveats: Among the patients, those starting nivolumab under 1 year after ASCT were excluded.

The chain recombines TRBV19 with TRBJ2-2; tentative D call: TRBD2 (6 bases). The sequenced sample was CD4+ T cells from blood, obtained at baseline. The TCR sequence derives from a human donor with classical Hodgkin lymphoma. CDR3 DNA: TGTGCCACCCGGGAGACCGACACCGGGGAGCTGTTTTTT. It yields the protein CATRETDTGELFF.